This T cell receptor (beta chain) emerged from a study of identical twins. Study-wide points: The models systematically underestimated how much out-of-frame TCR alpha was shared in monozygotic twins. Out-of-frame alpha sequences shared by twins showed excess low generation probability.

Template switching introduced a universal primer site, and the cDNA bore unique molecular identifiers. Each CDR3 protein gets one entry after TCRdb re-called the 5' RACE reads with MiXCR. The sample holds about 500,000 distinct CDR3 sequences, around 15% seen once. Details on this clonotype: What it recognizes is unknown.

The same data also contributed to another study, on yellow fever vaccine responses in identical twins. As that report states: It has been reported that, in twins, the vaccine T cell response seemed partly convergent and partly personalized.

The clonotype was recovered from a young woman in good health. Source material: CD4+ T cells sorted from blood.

The CDR3: CSASHGGARPEQYF. CDR3 nucleotides: TGCAGTGCTAGTCACGGGGGGGCCAGGCCCGAGCAGTACTTC. The V gene is TRBV20-1, the J gene TRBJ2-7; TRBD2 matches 8 bases. This CDR3 region has 14 residues. The germline CDR1 and CDR2 sequences are DFQATT and SNEGSKA (reference sequence). V was clipped by 3 bases and J by 6 bases; unmatched bases: 10.